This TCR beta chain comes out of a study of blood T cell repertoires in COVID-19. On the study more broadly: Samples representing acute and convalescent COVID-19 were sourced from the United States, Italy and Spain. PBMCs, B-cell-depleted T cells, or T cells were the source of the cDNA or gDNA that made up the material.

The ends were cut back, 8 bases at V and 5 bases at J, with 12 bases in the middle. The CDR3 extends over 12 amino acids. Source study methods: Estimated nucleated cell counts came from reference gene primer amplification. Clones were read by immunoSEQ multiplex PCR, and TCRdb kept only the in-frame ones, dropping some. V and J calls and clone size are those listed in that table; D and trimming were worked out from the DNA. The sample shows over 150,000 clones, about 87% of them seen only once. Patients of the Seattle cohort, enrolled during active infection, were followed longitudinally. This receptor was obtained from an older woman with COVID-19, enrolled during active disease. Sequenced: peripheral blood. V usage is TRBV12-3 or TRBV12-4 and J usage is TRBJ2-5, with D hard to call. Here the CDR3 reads CASGPRRETQYF. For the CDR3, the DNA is TGTGCCAGCGGCCCCCGTCGTGAGACCCAGTACTTC.